This TCR beta chain was sequenced during a study of blood T cell repertoires in COVID-19. As for the study in general: The United States, Italy and Spain provided the acute and convalescent COVID-19 samples. Sources were T cells, B-cell-depleted T cells, or PBMCs; the material itself was cDNA or gDNA.

As processed by the authors: Amplifying reference gene primers gave estimates of nucleated cell counts. Sequencing used immunoSEQ multiplex PCR; TCRdb keeps in-frame clones, though not all of them. That table furnishes V, J and clone size, whereas the DNA furnished D and trimming. The table includes 150,000 to 200,000 clones, roughly 83% detected once. Seattle patients were enrolled during active infection and followed longitudinally. Only one count was recorded for this clone. Trimming took off 4 bases at V and 5 bases at J, with 17 bases between the two ends. The CDR3 has 16 amino acids. Germline V CDR1 and CDR2: MNHEY, SMNVEV (reference sequence).

This chain links TRBV27 with TRBJ1-4; a possible D gene is TRBD1 (5 bases). The receptor was derived from a woman aged 40 to 50 with COVID-19, enrolled during active disease. Material: peripheral blood. CDR3 protein: CASSSGRLGANEKLFF. CDR3 coding DNA: TGTGCCAGCAGTTCGGGGAGGTTAGGGGCGAATGAAAAACTGTTTTTT. The variable domain in full, completed from reference TRBV27 and TRBJ1-4, reads EAQVTQNPRYLITVTGKKLTVTCSQNMNHEYMSWYRQDPGLGLRQIYYSMNVEVTDKGDVPEGYKVSRKEKRNFPLILESPSPNQTSLYFCASSSGRLGANEKLFFGSGTQLSVL.